A selection of T cell receptor beta chains follows, all from one sample in a study of regulatory dendritic cells for organ transplantation. Clones were sequenced by immunoSEQ multiplex PCR, and TCRdb holds only the in-frame ones, with some missing. The data contain under 35,000 clones, 85% to 90% of them singletons. The source material was naive CD4+ T cells from blood. The receptors were sampled from a human donor in good health. CDR3s include the opening cysteine and the closing phenylalanine or tryptophan. A D gene is named only where the DNA matches it firmly. A row's size may be missing; if present it is once, few, many or a size class.

once TRBJ2-7 TRBD2 TRBV11-1 CASSLRAGVDYEQYF TGTGCCAGCAGCTTAAGAGCGGGAGTAGATTACGAGCAGTACTTC
- TRBJ2-7 TRBD1 TRBV6-1 CASSDTGTGVHEQYF TGTGCCAGTAGTGATACCGGGACAGGGGTCCACGAGCAGTACTTC
- TRBJ2-7 TRBD2 TRBV4-1 CASSHDPPSGTYYEQYF TGCGCCAGCAGCCACGACCCTCCTAGCGGGACGTACTACGAGCAGTACTTC
- TRBJ2-1 TRBD1 TRBV2 CASSDPRTGFYNEQFF TGTGCCAGCAGTGACCCGAGGACAGGGTTCTACAATGAGCAGTTCTTC
- TRBJ2-1 - TRBV2 CASSARQSPWGTNEQFF TGTGCCAGCAGCGCCCGGCAATCCCCCTGGGGCACCAATGAGCAGTTCTTC
- TRBJ1-1 - TRBV2 CASTVVGGWGLNTEAFF TGTGCCAGCACCGTTGTGGGGGGATGGGGTTTGAACACTGAAGCTTTCTTT
- TRBJ1-2 - TRBV5-5 CASKGQENYGYTF TGTGCCAGCAAAGGGCAGGAGAACTATGGCTACACCTTC
- TRBJ1-2 - TRBV19 CASSISQGSYGYTF TGTGCCAGTAGTATATCCCAGGGATCCTATGGCTACACCTTC
- TRBJ2-2 TRBD2 TRBV5-4 CASSLMASGRVGELFF TGTGCCAGCAGCTTGATGGCTAGCGGGAGGGTCGGGGAGCTGTTTTTT
few TRBJ2-7 - TRBV2 CASSMDRSEQYF TGTGCCAGCAGCATGGACAGATCCGAGCAGTACTTC
once TRBJ2-7 - TRBV15 CATSRDIQGGYEQYF TGTGCCACCAGCAGAGATATACAGGGCGGTTACGAGCAGTACTTC
- TRBJ2-7 TRBD2 TRBV11-2 CASSLGEGYEQYF TGTGCCAGCAGCTTAGGGGAGGGATACGAGCAGTACTTC
- TRBJ1-2 - TRBV2 CASSREGFRYGYTF TGTGCCAGCAGCCGGGAGGGGTTTCGCTATGGCTACACCTTC
- TRBJ2-3 TRBD1 TRBV4-3 CASSQTTGGWEDTQYF TGCGCCAGCAGCCAGACGACAGGGGGTTGGGAAGATACGCAGTATTTT
few TRBJ1-2 TRBD1 TRBV19 CASREGGQANYGYTF TGTGCCAGTAGGGAAGGAGGACAGGCTAACTATGGCTACACCTTC
- TRBJ1-4 - TRBV6-6 CAVRTSTGPTNEKLFF TGTGCCGTCCGCACCTCCACGGGACCAACTAATGAAAAACTGTTTTTT
- TRBJ2-7 - TRBV9 CASSVDSGVLEEQYF TGTGCCAGCAGCGTAGACTCAGGGGTTCTTGAGGAGCAGTACTTC
- TRBJ2-7 TRBD2 TRBV10-3 CAISEGGEGYEQYF TGTGCCATCAGTGAGGGGGGGGAAGGCTACGAGCAGTACTTC
- TRBJ2-5 TRBD2 TRBV19 CASPGGARETQYF TGTGCCAGCCCGGGGGGGGCTCGGGAGACCCAGTACTTC
- TRBJ2-6 TRBD2 TRBV11-2 CASSLFPSGTTSGANVLTF TGTGCCAGCAGCTTATTTCCTAGCGGAACAACCTCTGGGGCCAACGTCCTGACTTTC
- TRBJ2-6 - TRBV7-2 CASSADPGVSGANVLTF TGTGCCAGCAGCGCCGATCCAGGGGTTTCTGGGGCCAACGTCCTGACTTTC
- TRBJ2-7 TRBD2 TRBV4-2 CASSRSSGTTYEQYF TGTGCCAGCAGCCGAAGTAGCGGGACCACCTACGAGCAGTACTTC
- TRBJ1-1 - TRBV7-2 CASSLVGRNTEAFF TGTGCCAGCAGCTTAGTAGGAAGGAACACTGAAGCTTTCTTT
- TRBJ1-2 - TRBV19 CATTPPAVYGYTF TGTGCTACAACCCCGCCGGCAGTTTATGGCTACACCTTC
- TRBJ2-1 - TRBV14 CASSQDLGSWGYEQFF TGTGCCAGCAGCCAAGATTTAGGGTCGTGGGGTTATGAGCAGTTCTTC
- TRBJ1-1 - TRBV28 CGIGVRTEAFF TGTGGGATCGGGGTGAGGACTGAAGCTTTCTTT
- TRBJ2-7 TRBD2 TRBV5-1 CASRTLAGPQYEQYF TGCGCCAGCAGAACCCTAGCGGGACCCCAGTACGAGCAGTACTTC
once TRBJ1-2 - TRBV27 CASSLTYRDTGSGYTF TGTGCCAGCAGTTTAACGTACCGGGACACAGGCTCGGGCTACACCTTC
- TRBJ1-2 - TRBV7-6 CASSLQGRGGYTF TGTGCCAGCAGCTTACAGGGGCGAGGTGGCTACACCTTC
- TRBJ2-5 - TRBV18 CASSRQSRTGREETQYF TGTGCCAGCTCACGACAATCCCGAACAGGGCGGGAAGAGACCCAGTACTTC
- TRBJ2-7 TRBD2 TRBV4-3 CASSQDLTSGGTGQYF TGCGCCAGCAGCCAAGATTTGACTAGCGGGGGGACGGGGCAGTACTTC
- TRBJ1-4 - TRBV7-2 CASSPRGGDNEKLFF TGTGCCAGCAGCCCCCGTGGGGGGGATAACGAAAAACTGTTTTTT
- TRBJ2-7 - TRBV10-1 CASGGTGFEQYF TGCGCCAGCGGTGGAACAGGGTTCGAGCAGTACTTC
- TRBJ2-7 TRBD1 TRBV7-3 CASSSGTGESYEQYF TGTGCCAGCAGCTCTGGGACAGGGGAATCCTACGAGCAGTACTTC
- TRBJ1-1 - TRBV19 CASTYGTVNTEAFF TGTGCCAGTACCTACGGGACCGTGAACACTGAAGCTTTCTTT
- TRBJ1-1 TRBD1 TRBV6-5 CASSLTGGMNTEAFF TGTGCCAGCAGTTTGACAGGGGGGATGAACACTGAAGCTTTCTTT
- TRBJ2-1 TRBD2 TRBV7-3 CASSLNKGLANEQFF TGTGCCAGCAGCTTAAATAAGGGACTAGCAAATGAGCAGTTCTTC
- TRBJ1-1 - TRBV6-5 CASTRATEAFF TGTGCCAGCACACGGGCCACTGAAGCTTTCTTT
- TRBJ2-5 TRBD2 TRBV7-2 CASSLAGGRETQYF TGTGCCAGCAGCTTAGCCGGCGGGAGGGAGACCCAGTACTTC
- TRBJ1-4 - TRBV4-1 CASSPTRGGRIEKLFF TGCGCCAGCAGCCCCACCCGGGGTGGCCGTATTGAAAAACTGTTTTTT
few TRBJ1-2 - TRBV2 CASSVQGFGYTF TGTGCCAGCAGTGTCCAGGGGTTCGGCTACACCTTC